The rows below give T cell receptor beta chains drawn from one sample of a study of blood T cell repertoires in COVID-19. Assay: immunoSEQ multiplex PCR; the TCRdb copy retains only in-frame clones and omits some. The sample records about 190,000 clones, around 86% being singletons. Sequencing used peripheral blood. The source is a man aged 35 to 55 with acute or convalescent COVID-19. CDR3s include the opening cysteine and the closing phenylalanine or tryptophan. The order of the fields is D gene, clone size, V gene, J gene, CDR3 protein, CDR3 DNA. D genes are given only for firm matches. Some rows have no size entry. The others give once, few or many, or a class for an expanded clone.

>TRBD1|-|TRBV5-5|TRBJ1-4
CASSFYFTGGGSEKLFF
TGTGCCAGCAGCTTTTACTTTACAGGGGGAGGTAGTGAAAAACTGTTTTTT
>TRBD2|-|TRBV27|TRBJ2-1
CASSFFSGAPYNEQFF
TGTGCCAGCAGTTTCTTTAGCGGGGCACCCTACAATGAGCAGTTCTTC
>-|-|TRBV28|TRBJ2-7
CASSLTGRYEQYF
TGTGCCAGCAGTTTGACTGGTCGGTACGAGCAGTACTTC
>-|-|TRBV4-2|TRBJ1-3
CASSQSDGGSGNTIYF
TGTGCCAGCAGCCAAAGCGACGGGGGGTCTGGAAACACCATATATTTT
>-|-|TRBV2|TRBJ1-1
CASSETVNTEAFF
TGTGCCAGCAGTGAAACGGTGAACACTGAAGCTTTCTTT
>-|-|TRBV29-1|TRBJ1-2
CSVVGTGHSYGYTF
TGCAGCGTTGTAGGGACGGGACATAGCTATGGCTACACCTTC
>TRBD2|-|TRBV5-1|TRBJ2-3
CASSLVAGGTDTQYF
TGCGCCAGCAGCTTGGTGGCGGGGGGCACAGATACGCAGTATTTT
>-|once|TRBV27|TRBJ2-2
CASSLYLRTSNTGELFF
TGTGCCAGCAGTTTATACTTACGGACATCGAACACCGGGGAGCTGTTTTTT
>TRBD1|once|TRBV5-1|TRBJ1-4
CASSKTGPDEKLFF
TGCGCCAGCAGCAAGACAGGGCCGGATGAAAAACTGTTTTTT
>-|-|TRBV27|TRBJ1-2
CASSLSPTFQGYGYTF
TGTGCCAGCAGTTTAAGCCCAACATTTCAGGGCTATGGCTACACCTTC
>TRBD1|-|TRBV6-9|TRBJ2-1
CAKQGATGYNEQFF
TGTGCCAAACAGGGGGCAACTGGCTACAATGAGCAGTTCTTC
>TRBD1|-|TRBV6-5|TRBJ1-1
CASTLRGEAFF
TGTGCCAGCACCCTCAGGGGGGAAGCTTTCTTT
>-|-|TRBV12-5|TRBJ1-5
CASAGSGQPQHF
TGTGCTAGTGCTGGGAGCGGGCAGCCCCAGCATTTT
>TRBD2|-|TRBV2|TRBJ2-3
CASSEVLAGEDTQYF
TGTGCCAGCAGTGAGGTACTAGCGGGAGAGGATACGCAGTATTTT
>-|-|TRBV9|TRBJ1-2
CASSVVDSLPYGYTF
TGTGCCAGCAGCGTAGTCGACAGTTTACCCTATGGCTACACCTTC
>-|-|TRBV11-3|TRBJ2-7
CASSQDSSYEQYF
TGTGCCAGCAGCCAGGACAGCTCCTACGAGCAGTACTTC
>TRBD1|-|TRBV7-6|TRBJ1-2
CASSLGRQGEYGYTF
TGTGCCAGCAGCTTAGGAAGACAGGGGGAGTATGGCTACACCTTC
>-|-|TRBV19|TRBJ1-4
CASSIRGRHEKLFF
TGTGCCAGTAGTATACGGGGTCGGCACGAAAAACTGTTTTTT
>TRBD1|-|TRBV18|TRBJ2-3
CASSPRTGGIDTQYF
TGTGCCAGCTCACCCCGGACAGGGGGCATAGATACGCAGTATTTT
>-|-|TRBV29-1|TRBJ1-3
CSVDSGNTIYF
TGCAGCGTTGATTCGGGAAACACCATATATTTT
>TRBD2|-|TRBV30|TRBJ2-1
CAHLGAGGRGIEQFF
TGTGCTCACCTGGGCGCGGGGGGGCGTGGTATTGAGCAGTTCTTC
>-|-|TRBV6-6|TRBJ2-2
CASKRANTGELFF
TGTGCCAGCAAGAGGGCGAACACCGGGGAGCTGTTTTTT
>TRBD2|-|TRBV3-1/TRBV3-2|TRBJ2-3
CASSQVGGGVSTDTQYF
TGTGCCAGCAGCCAAGTTGGTGGGGGGGTAAGCACAGATACGCAGTATTTT
>-|-|TRBV4-1|TRBJ2-2
CASSQVRRGTGELFF
TGCGCCAGCAGCCAAGTGAGGCGGGGCACCGGGGAGCTGTTTTTT
>TRBD1|-|TRBV4-1|TRBJ1-2
CASSQEGTGYGYTF
TGCGCCAGCAGCCAAGAAGGGACAGGCTATGGCTACACCTTC
>-|-|TRBV6-5|TRBJ1-5
CASNSPNQPQHF
TGTGCCAGCAATAGCCCCAATCAGCCCCAGCATTTT
>TRBD1|-|TRBV4-2|TRBJ1-2
CASSPRTGGDYGYTF
TGTGCCAGCAGCCCTCGGACAGGGGGGGACTATGGCTACACCTTC